The 28 T cell receptor beta chains reported below all come from one sample, sequenced in a study of T cells in Graves' hyperthyroidism and ophthalmopathy. Amplification targeted TCR beta CDR3 regions from RNA transcripts. The TCR CDR3 was amplified in a first-round RT-PCR using the HTBI primer set. TCRdb independently ran MiXCR on the multiplex PCR reads; one entry per CDR3 protein. This table has 700,000 or so distinct CDR3 sequences, about 16% appearing once. Material: blood. The receptor set was obtained from a man aged 18-30 years with Graves' hyperthyroidism.

This clonotype was picked up many times. This chain links TRBV20-1 with TRBJ1-5; TRBD1 agrees at 7 bases. V gave up 6 bases and J gave up 0 bases; unmatched junction bases: 5. CDR1 is DFQATT and CDR2 is SNEGSKA in the germline V gene (reference sequence). This CDR3 region has 14 residues. CDR3 region: CSATQGNSNQPQHF. CDR3 coding DNA: TGCAGTGCCACACAGGGGAATAGCAATCAGCCCCAGCATTTT.

In its sample, this clonotype was seen a few times. This chain connects TRBV10-3 to TRBJ2-3; tentatively, D is TRBD1 (6 bases). V was trimmed by 0 bases and J by 10 bases, leaving 17 bases between them. The length of the CDR3 is 15 residues. Germline assignment: CDR1 ENHRY and CDR2 SYGVKD. The CDR3, as DNA: TGTGCCATCAGTGAGTCGACCCTTATAGGGGGTCCGCAGTATTTT. Translation gives CAISESTLIGGPQYF.

This clonotype showed up just a few times. The chain carries TRBV27 and TRBJ2-7, with 8 positions matching TRBD1. This CDR3 spans 14 amino acids. Germline CDR1 reads MNHEY; CDR2 reads SMNVEV (reference sequence). V lost 6 bases to trimming and J lost 5 bases; unmatched junction nucleotides: 9. For the CDR3, the DNA is TGTGCCAGCAGCCGGACAGGGCTTACGAACGAGCAGTACTTC. Translating gives CASSRTGLTNEQYF.

There are a few counts of this clonotype. The rearrangement uses TRBV11-3 and TRBJ2-2, with D unclear. Germline V lookup: CDR1 SGHNT, CDR2 YENEEA. CDR3 size: 13 residues. V lost 5 bases, J lost 7 bases, and 11 bases lay in between. CDR3 amino acids: CASSLLKGGELFF. The CDR3 nucleotides read TGTGCCAGCAGCCTTCTCAAGGGCGGGGAGCTGTTTTTT.

This chain connects TRBV9 to TRBJ2-5, with no clear D. Germline assignment: CDR1 SGDLS and CDR2 YYNGEE. There are 14 residues in the CDR3. Trimming took 0 bases from V and 5 from J, leaving 11 bases between them. The CDR3 coding sequence is TGTGCCAGCAGCGTAGAACAAGGGCGGGAGACCCAGTACTTC. It encodes CASSVEQGRETQYF.

This clonotype has at least ten counts. V is TRBV7-2 and J is TRBJ1-3, with D perhaps matching TRBD1 (5 bases). CDR3 size: 14 residues. The V end lost 5 bases, the J end lost 2 bases, and 10 bases lay between the germline ends. Germline-derived CDR1 and CDR2 are SGHTA and FQGNSA. DNA for the CDR3: TGTGCCAGCAGCCTAGGGGTTGCTGGAAACACCATATATTTT. This codes for CASSLGVAGNTIYF.

This clonotype was seen ten or more times. This chain uses TRBV28 with TRBJ2-7; no reliable D call. V was cut by 5 bases and J by 5 bases, with 16 bases left in between. Germline V CDR1 and CDR2: MDHEN, SYDVKM. The CDR3 is made up of 14 amino acids. The CDR3 reads CASSTTQVSHEQYF. The DNA of the CDR3 is TGTGCCAGCAGTACGACGCAAGTGTCCCACGAGCAGTACTTC.

This clonotype was found many times. The rearrangement joins TRBV19 to TRBJ2-1; 9 nucleotides agree with TRBD2. Germline values: CDR1 LNHDA, CDR2 SQIVND (reference sequence). The V gene end was trimmed by 9 bases and the J gene end by 3 bases; junction bases not matched to a gene: 6. The CDR3 loop spans 14 amino acids. Here the CDR3 DNA reads TGTGCCAGCCACCCTAGCGGGGACTACAATGAGCAGTTCTTC. Protein product: CASHPSGDYNEQFF. The full variable domain, rest sourced from reference TRBV19 and TRBJ2-1, is DGGITQSPKYLFRKEGQNVTLSCEQNLNHDAMYWYRQDPGQGLRLIYYSQIVNDFQKGDIAEGYSVSREKKESFPLTVTSAQKNPTAFYLCASHPSGDYNEQFFGPGTRLTVL.

There are a few counts of this clonotype. The chain is built from TRBV18 and TRBJ1-5; tentatively, D is TRBD1 (5 bases). The V gene's germline CDR1 is KGHSH and CDR2 LQKENI. Trimming shortened V by 2 bases and J by 2 bases, and 10 bases separated the two germline ends. This CDR3 is 15 amino acids long. DNA of the CDR3: TGTGCCAGCTCACCAGCGGGGGGGGGCAATCAGCCCCAGCATTTT. This gives the protein CASSPAGGGNQPQHF.

The chain employs TRBV19 and TRBJ1-4; the D gene is possibly TRBD1 (5 bases). Germline V gene data show CDR1 as LNHDA and CDR2 as SQIVND (reference sequence). Trimming pared 5 bases from V and 0 bases from J, leaving 10 bases between. This CDR3 is 15 amino acids long. The DNA for the CDR3 is TGTGCCAGTAGTGGGGCGGACGCAACTAATGAAAAACTGTTTTTT. Its protein is CASSGADATNEKLFF.

This clonotype was picked up many times. The chain combines TRBV20-1 with TRBJ1-1; the D gene is possibly TRBD1 (5 bases). V was trimmed by 0 bases and J by 4 bases, leaving 9 bases between them. The CDR3 contains 13 residues. Germline V gene sequence: CDR1 DFQATT, CDR2 SNEGSKA (reference sequence). The CDR3 reads CSARDWGRTEAFF. The CDR3 DNA reads TGCAGTGCTAGAGATTGGGGACGCACTGAAGCTTTCTTT.

This clonotype was counted ten times or more. CDR3 sequence reads: CASSPPGWREKLFF. The CDR3 DNA reads TGTGCCAGCTCCCCCCCAGGGTGGCGTGAAAAACTGTTTTTT. The genes are TRBV18 and TRBJ1-4, with D tentatively TRBD1 (5 bases). This CDR3 spans 14 amino acids. Between the trimmed V and J ends, which lost 6 bases and 7 bases, there was a span of 15 bases. Germline CDR1 KGHSH, CDR2 LQKENI. Full variable domain (rest looked up from reference TRBV18 and TRBJ1-4): NAGVMQNPRHLVRRRGQEARLRCSPMKGHSHVYWYRQLPEEGLKFMVYLQKENIIDESGMPKERFSAEFPKEGPSILRIQQVVRGDSAAYFCASSPPGWREKLFFGSGTQLSVL.

The V call is TRBV10-2, the J call TRBJ1-5; 7 bases are shared with TRBD1. This CDR3 has 15 residues. V lost 9 bases to trimming and J lost 0 bases; unmatched junction nucleotides: 8. The germline V gene encodes CDR1 WSHSY and CDR2 SAAADI. CDR3 DNA: TGCGCCAGTCTAGGGACAGATAATAGCAATCAGCCCCAGCATTTT. It codes for CASLGTDNSNQPQHF.

The rearrangement joins TRBV18 to TRBJ1-3, with D possibly being TRBD1 (5 bases). V was cut by 1 base and J by 0 bases, with 7 bases left in between. Germline-derived CDR1 and CDR2 are KGHSH and LQKENI. CDR3 length: 15 residues. The CDR3 region has the DNA TGTGCCAGCTCACCACAGGGGAGCTCTGGAAACACCATATATTTT. Protein: CASSPQGSSGNTIYF. Drawing the rest from reference TRBV18 and TRBJ1-3, the complete variable domain is NAGVMQNPRHLVRRRGQEARLRCSPMKGHSHVYWYRQLPEEGLKFMVYLQKENIIDESGMPKERFSAEFPKEGPSILRIQQVVRGDSAAYFCASSPQGSSGNTIYFGEGSWLTVV.

This clonotype was found many times. The V call is TRBV28, the J call TRBJ2-5, with TRBD1 as a possible D gene (5 bases). CDR3 length: 12 residues. In germline, CDR1 is MDHEN, CDR2 SYDVKM. V was cut by 3 bases and J by 9 bases, with 11 bases left in between. CDR3 sequence reads: CASSLVGRAQYF. CDR3 in DNA: TGTGCCAGCAGTTTGGTGGGCAGGGCCCAGTACTTC.

The CDR3 sequence: CASTTRARHNEQFF. CDR3 nucleotides: TGTGCCAGCACGACGAGGGCGAGACACAATGAGCAGTTCTTC. V is TRBV12-3 or TRBV12-4 and J is TRBJ2-1, with D maybe TRBD2 (5 bases). The CDR3 spans 14 residues. Trimming took 7 bases from V and 5 from J, leaving 15 bases between them.

This chain uses TRBV19 with TRBJ2-6; D gene unclear. This CDR3 is 18 amino acids long. Germline V gene lookup returns CDR1 LNHDA and CDR2 SQIVND (reference sequence). With 6 bases removed from V and 2 bases from J, the gap between germline ends came to 20 bases. Here the CDR3 reads CASRPDKDPWPGANVLTF. CDR3 nucleotide sequence: TGTGCCAGTAGACCCGACAAGGATCCCTGGCCTGGGGCCAACGTCCTGACTTTC.

This clonotype was counted ten times or more. This CDR3 reads CASKVEAYEQYF. The CDR3, as DNA: TGTGCCAGCAAGGTAGAAGCCTACGAGCAGTACTTC. The J gene is TRBJ2-7, the V gene TRBV2; no definite D call. The CDR3 spans 12 residues. The V gene lost 7 bases and the J gene lost 2 bases, with 9 bases spanning the gap. CDR1 and CDR2 from the germline V gene are SNHLY and FYNNEI.

The chain is built from TRBV28 and TRBJ1-1, with D unresolved. With 9 bases removed from V and 2 bases from J, the gap between germline ends came to 10 bases. Per germline, CDR1 MDHEN and CDR2 SYDVKM. The CDR3 is 12 amino acids. DNA for the CDR3: TGTGCCAGTAGATTTTTCAACACTGAAGCTTTCTTT. Protein sequence: CASRFFNTEAFF.

This clonotype has a count of ten or more. The chain joins TRBV28 to TRBJ2-7; 9 bases line up with TRBD1. The V gene end was trimmed by 6 bases and the J gene end by 5 bases; junction bases not matched to a gene: 14. The CDR3 loop spans 16 amino acids. CDR1 MDHEN and CDR2 SYDVKM come from the germline V gene. The CDR3 DNA reads TGTGCCAGCAGACCCCCCTTAGGACAGGGGTCCCACGAGCAGTACTTC. This gives the protein CASRPPLGQGSHEQYF.

The chain recombines TRBV28 with TRBJ2-3, with D possibly being TRBD2 (6 bases). This CDR3 has 13 amino acids. Trimming removed 2 bases from V and 10 bases from J, with 13 bases in between. Germline values: CDR1 MDHEN, CDR2 SYDVKM. The CDR3 loop reads CASSLGGLHPQYF. The DNA for the CDR3 is TGTGCCAGCAGTTTAGGGGGACTTCATCCGCAGTATTTT.

In this sample, this clonotype turned up many times. The J gene is TRBJ2-1, the V gene TRBV6-1, with D possibly TRBD2 on 7 matching bases. There are 19 residues in the CDR3. The V and J ends lost 6 bases and 8 bases respectively, with 32 bases between them. Germline V gene lookup returns CDR1 MNHNS and CDR2 SASEGT. Here the CDR3 DNA reads TGTGCCAGCAGAGGAACGGGGGGCAACTACTACGGGAGTAAGTATGAGCAGTTCTTC. Translating it yields CASRGTGGNYYGSKYEQFF.

Ten or more counts support this clonotype. The rearrangement links TRBV28 to TRBJ1-1; the match to TRBD1 covers 11 bases. CDR1 MDHEN and CDR2 SYDVKM come from the germline V gene. The CDR3 has 14 residues. Unmatched junction bases numbered 3, after V lost 3 bases and J lost 6 bases. DNA for the CDR3: TGTGCCAGCAGTTTGGACAGGGGGCGGGCTGAAGCTTTCTTT. Encoded protein: CASSLDRGRAEAFF.

The chain is built from TRBV7-7 and TRBJ2-7; 10 bases map to TRBD1. Germline V gene data show CDR1 as SSHAT and CDR2 as FNYEAQ (reference sequence). This CDR3 comprises 14 residues. V was clipped by 5 bases and J by 5 bases; unmatched bases: 6. In DNA form, the CDR3 reads TGTGCCAGCAGCCCGCTGACAGGGGGCAACGAGCAGTACTTC. This gives the protein CASSPLTGGNEQYF.

The chain is built from TRBV11-2 and TRBJ2-1; TRBD1 is a possible D gene (6 bases). The CDR3 totals 22 residues. From germline, CDR1 is SGHAT and CDR2 FQNNGV. With 1 base removed from V and 3 bases from J, the gap between germline ends came to 31 bases. DNA for the CDR3: TGTGCCAGCAGCTTAGGATTCGTTGGTTCTGTAATCTCGGACAGACGCTACAATGAGCAGTTCTTC. Protein product: CASSLGFVGSVISDRRYNEQFF.

This clonotype was observed at least ten times. CDR3 DNA: TGTGCCACCAGATCCAGGGAGGAGGGCACAGATACGCAGTATTTT. Its translation: CATRSREEGTDTQYF. V gene TRBV11-3 combines with J gene TRBJ2-3, with D possibly TRBD2 on 6 matching bases. This CDR3 has 15 residues. Germline CDR1 and CDR2: SGHNT and YENEEA. The V end was cut by 10 bases, the J end by 1 base, with 18 bases between.

The genes are TRBV2 and TRBJ2-5, with 9 bases fitting TRBD1. This CDR3 has 16 amino acids. Trimming cost V 5 bases and J 5 bases; bases outside gene matches: 12. Germline V gene data show CDR1 as SNHLY and CDR2 as FYNNEI. This CDR3 reads CASSYSGTGSGETQYF. The DNA for the CDR3 is TGTGCCAGCAGTTACTCCGGGACAGGGTCAGGTGAGACCCAGTACTTC.

This clonotype was recorded at least ten times. The chain couples TRBV28 to TRBJ2-5; D is unclear. V was trimmed by 7 bases and J by 1 base, leaving 16 bases between them. Germline values: CDR1 MDHEN, CDR2 SYDVKM. The CDR3 extends over 15 amino acids. The CDR3 DNA reads TGTGCCAGCATCCCATCCGACGATTTCCAAGAGACCCAGTACTTC. It is translated as CASIPSDDFQETQYF.